This T cell receptor beta chain was obtained from a study of tumor-infiltrating lymphocytes in primary liver carcinoma. A primer matching the constant region was used to make TCR beta cDNA from approximately 500 ng of total RNA. The TCR beta library was amplified through three nested multiplex PCR rounds in a modified ARM-PCR procedure. The first two PCR rounds used TRBV1-TRBV30 forward primers with a C-beta reverse primer, roughly 10 cycles each. Using its own MiXCR run on the multiplex PCR reads, TCRdb lists one record per CDR3 protein. The sample carries just under 55,000 distinct CDR3 sequences, about 80% recorded once. The tissue used was unsorted bulk material of about 19-33 mg. RNA and DNA were co-extracted from it with the AllPrep DNA/RNA mini kit. The CDR3 sequence is 14 residues long. Germline V CDR1 and CDR2: ENHRY, SYGVKD. Study-wide results and limits: Top clones occupying all five tumor regions numbered only about 7-24%. For tumor-adjacent and tumor-blood pairs, overlap was less than that seen for tumor region pairs. Blood's top-250-clone fraction was significantly lower than that of tumors (p = 0.039).

About this clonotype itself: Antigen specificity is unknown. Germline and junction disagree at one end, which may indicate a read error.

Sequencing was performed on liver tumor tissue from sampling region 2. The subset: tumor region T2, inferior pole. The clonotype originates from a man aged 40-49 years with primary liver carcinoma and hepatitis B virus infection. The chain joins TRBV10-3 to TRBJ1-2; 8 nucleotides agree with TRBD1. The CDR3 DNA reads TGTGCTATCACCCTAGGACAGGGACGGGCTGGCTACACCTTC. Translation: CAITLGQGRAGYTF.